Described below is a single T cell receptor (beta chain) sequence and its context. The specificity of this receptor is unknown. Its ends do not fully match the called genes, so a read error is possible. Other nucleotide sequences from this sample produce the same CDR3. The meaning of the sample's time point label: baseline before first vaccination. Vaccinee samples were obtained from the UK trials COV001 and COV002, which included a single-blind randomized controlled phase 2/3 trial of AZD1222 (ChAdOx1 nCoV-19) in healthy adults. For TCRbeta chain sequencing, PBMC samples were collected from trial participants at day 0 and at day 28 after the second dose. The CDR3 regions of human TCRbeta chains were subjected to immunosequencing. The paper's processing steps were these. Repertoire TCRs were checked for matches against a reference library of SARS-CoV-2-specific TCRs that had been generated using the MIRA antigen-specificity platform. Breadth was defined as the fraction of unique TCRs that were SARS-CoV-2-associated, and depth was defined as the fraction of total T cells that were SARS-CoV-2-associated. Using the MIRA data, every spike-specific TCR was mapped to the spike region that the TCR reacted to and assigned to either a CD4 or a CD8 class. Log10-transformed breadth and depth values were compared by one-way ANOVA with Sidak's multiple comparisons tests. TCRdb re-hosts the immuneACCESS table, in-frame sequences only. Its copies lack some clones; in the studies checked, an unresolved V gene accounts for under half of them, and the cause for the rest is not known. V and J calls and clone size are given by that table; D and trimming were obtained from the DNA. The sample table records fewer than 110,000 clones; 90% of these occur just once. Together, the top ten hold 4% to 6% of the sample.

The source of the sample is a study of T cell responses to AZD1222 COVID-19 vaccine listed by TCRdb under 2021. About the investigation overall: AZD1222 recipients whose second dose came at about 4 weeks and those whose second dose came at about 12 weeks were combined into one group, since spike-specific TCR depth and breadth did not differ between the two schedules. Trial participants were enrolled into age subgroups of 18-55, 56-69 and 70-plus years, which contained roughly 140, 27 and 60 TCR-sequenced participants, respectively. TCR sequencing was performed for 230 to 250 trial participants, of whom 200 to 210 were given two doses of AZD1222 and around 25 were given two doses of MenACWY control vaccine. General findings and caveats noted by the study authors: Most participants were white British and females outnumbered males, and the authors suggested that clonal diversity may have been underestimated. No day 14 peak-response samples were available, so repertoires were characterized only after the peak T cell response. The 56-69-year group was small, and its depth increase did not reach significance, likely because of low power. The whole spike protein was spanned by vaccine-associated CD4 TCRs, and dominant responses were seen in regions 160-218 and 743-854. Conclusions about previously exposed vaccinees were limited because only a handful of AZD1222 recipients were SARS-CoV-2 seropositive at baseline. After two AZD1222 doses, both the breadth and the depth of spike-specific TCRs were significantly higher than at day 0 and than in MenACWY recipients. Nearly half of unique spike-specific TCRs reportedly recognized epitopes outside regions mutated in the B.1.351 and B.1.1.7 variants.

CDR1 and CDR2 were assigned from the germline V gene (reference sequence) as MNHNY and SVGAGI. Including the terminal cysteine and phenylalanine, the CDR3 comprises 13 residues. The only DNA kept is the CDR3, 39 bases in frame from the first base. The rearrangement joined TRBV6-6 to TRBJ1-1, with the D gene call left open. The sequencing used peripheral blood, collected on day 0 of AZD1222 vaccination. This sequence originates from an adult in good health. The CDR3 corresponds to CASSYSTGGEAFF. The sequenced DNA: TGTGCCAGCAGCTACTCGACGGGCGGGGAAGCTTTCTTT.